These 2 T cell receptor beta chains were all obtained from the same sample, sequenced in a study of cytomegalovirus exposure and HLA in healthy donors. Produced via immunoSEQ multiplex PCR; TCRdb's table is partial and in-frame only. The sample holds 60,000 to 65,000 clones, 90% to 96% seen once. The sample consisted of PBMCs. The receptors shown here come from a woman younger than 35 in good health and CMV-seronegative.

V gene TRBV7-3 combines with J gene TRBJ2-1, with D perhaps matching TRBD2 (5 bases). This CDR3 is 15 amino acids long. V dropped 4 bases and J dropped 0 bases, with 10 bases sitting between them. Germline CDR1 SGHTA, CDR2 FQGTGA. This CDR3 reads CASSSGGPSYNEQFF. The CDR3 nucleotides are TGTGCCAGCAGCTCGGGCGGGCCCTCCTACAATGAGCAGTTCTTC.

The chain links TRBV15 to TRBJ2-1; D is undetermined. Germline CDR1 is LNHNV and CDR2 is YYDKDF (reference sequence). The V end lost 1 base, the J end lost 5 bases, and 15 bases lay between the germline ends. The length of the CDR3 is 16 residues. CDR3 in amino acids: CATSRGVRGIDNEQFF. For the CDR3, the DNA is TGTGCCACCAGCAGAGGTGTTAGAGGCATCGACAATGAGCAGTTCTTC.